Presented here are 21 T cell receptor beta chains from one specimen sequenced in a study of T cell repertoires in cytomegalovirus infection. TCRdb called the reads again in MiXCR, with one record for every CDR3 protein. The table has 150,000 to 200,000 distinct CDR3 sequences, approximately 15% seen once. The source material was PBMCs. The receptors shown here come from a human donor in good health (CMV status not recorded). Some clones in this sample may be carry-over from other donors' samples.

The rearrangement links TRBV4-2 to TRBJ1-4; no reliable D call. Germline CDR1 and CDR2: LGHNA and YNFKEQ. This CDR3 has 14 residues. Trimming took 0 bases from V and 8 from J, leaving 10 bases between them. The CDR3 DNA follows: TGTGCCAGCAGCCAAGAGGCGGTAGGAGAAAAACTGTTTTTT. It encodes CASSQEAVGEKLFF.

This clonotype has at least ten counts. The chain has TRBV20-1 and TRBJ1-1, with 12 bases lining up with TRBD1. The CDR3 contains 15 residues. Germline-derived CDR1 and CDR2 are DFQATT and SNEGSKA (reference sequence). V was clipped by 1 base and J by 4 bases; unmatched bases: 4. CDR3 in DNA: TGCAGTGCTAGAGCTCGGGACAGGGGGCTCACTGAAGCTTTCTTT. Translating it yields CSARARDRGLTEAFF.

This chain uses TRBV20-1 with TRBJ2-1, with D possibly being TRBD1 (5 bases). CDR3 length: 16 residues. Deletions cut 1 base from V and 4 bases from J, with 17 bases between. CDR1 is DFQATT, CDR2 SNEGSKA, per germline (reference sequence). CDR3: CSARGITGPKYNEQFF. For the CDR3, the DNA is TGCAGTGCTAGAGGGATTACAGGCCCGAAGTACAATGAGCAGTTCTTC.

The chain couples TRBV28 to TRBJ2-7; 8 bases match TRBD1. Germline CDR1 MDHEN, CDR2 SYDVKM. The junction had 3 bases not matched to a gene; V was cut back by 3 bases and J by 2 bases. This CDR3 contains 14 residues. This CDR3 is CASSLGQATYEQYF. The CDR3 DNA reads TGTGCCAGCAGTTTGGGACAGGCCACCTACGAGCAGTACTTC.

This clonotype came up many times. V and J are TRBV7-8 and TRBJ1-6, with 11 bases identical to TRBD1. This CDR3 region has 17 residues. Germline values: CDR1 SGHVS, CDR2 FQNEAQ. J was trimmed by 5 bases and V by 1 base; bases with no gene match: 4. The CDR3 loop reads CASSLGGGQGDNSPLHF. The CDR3 region has the DNA TGTGCCAGCAGCTTAGGGGGGGGACAGGGGGATAATTCACCCCTCCACTTT. Filled out from reference TRBV7-8 and TRBJ1-6, the complete variable domain reads GAGVSQSPRYKVAKRGQDVALRCDPISGHVSLFWYQQALGQGPEFLTYFQNEAQLDKSGLPSDRFFAERPEGSVSTLKIQRTQQEDSAVYLCASSLGGGQGDNSPLHFGNGTRLTVT.

This clonotype was recorded many times. This chain links TRBV6-2 or TRBV6-3 with TRBJ2-1; 9 positions agree with TRBD2. The trim removed 6 bases at V and 1 base at J, leaving 4 bases unmatched. This CDR3 region has 15 residues. Germline CDR1 and CDR2: MNHEY and SVGEGT. CDR3 residues: CASRESGRSYNEQFF. The CDR3, as DNA: TGTGCCAGCAGAGAGAGCGGGAGGTCCTACAATGAGCAGTTCTTC.

The chain couples TRBV19 to TRBJ2-1; D possibly corresponds to TRBD2 (5 bases). The CDR3 totals 17 residues. The ends were cut back, 4 bases at V and 0 bases at J, with 16 bases in the middle. Germline CDR1 is LNHDA and CDR2 is SQIVND (reference sequence). The CDR3: CASSKRTEARSYNEQFF. Here the CDR3 DNA reads TGTGCCAGTAGTAAGAGGACGGAGGCTCGCTCCTACAATGAGCAGTTCTTC.

The DNA for the CDR3 is TGCAGTGCCTCCATCGGGACAGGGGTGAACGAGCAGTACTTC. Protein product: CSASIGTGVNEQYF. This sequence joins TRBV20-1 and TRBJ2-7; 10 nucleotides agree with TRBD1. CDR1 is DFQATT and CDR2 is SNEGSKA in the germline V gene (reference sequence). The CDR3 runs 14 residues. The V and J ends lost 6 bases and 5 bases, in that order; junction bases with no gene match: 10.

This chain connects TRBV10-2 to TRBJ2-5; D remains unclear. This CDR3 region has 14 residues. The germline V gene encodes CDR1 WSHSY and CDR2 SAAADI. Trimming removed 1 base from V and 5 bases from J, with 11 bases in between. The CDR3 region is CASSELKARETQYF. CDR3 bases: TGCGCCAGCAGTGAGTTGAAGGCGAGGGAGACCCAGTACTTC.

A few counts support this clonotype. This chain connects TRBV29-1 to TRBJ2-7; D is perhaps TRBD1 or TRBD2 (5 bases each). CDR1 and CDR2 (germline): SQVTM, ANQGSEA. Trimming removed 6 bases at V and 6 bases at J, with 18 bases between. The CDR3 sequence is 13 residues long. CDR3 coding DNA: TGCAGCGTATATTCCGGGACGGCGCGCGAGCAGTACTTC. Translated: CSVYSGTAREQYF.

Ten or more counts support this clonotype. J is TRBJ1-5 and V is TRBV12-3 or TRBV12-4; D is perhaps TRBD1 (5 bases). The CDR3 sequence is 14 residues long. Trimming took 6 bases from V and 5 from J, leaving 14 bases between them. The chain's CDR3 is CASSLAPGDQPQHF. The CDR3 DNA is TGTGCCAGCAGCCTAGCGCCGGGGGATCAGCCCCAGCATTTT.

This clonotype was recorded at least ten times. The chain joins TRBV7-8 to TRBJ1-3, with D possibly TRBD1 on 6 matching bases. Germline CDR1 and CDR2: SGHVS and FQNEAQ. V gave up 5 bases and J gave up 0 bases, with 14 bases separating them. This CDR3 contains 16 residues. The CDR3 DNA is TGTGCCAGCAGCACCAGACAGGCCGACTCTGGAAACACCATATATTTT. Encoded protein: CASSTRQADSGNTIYF.

This clonotype was found a few times. CDR3 DNA: TGTGCCAGCAGCTCCAGGACAGTAAAAGATACGCAGTATTTT. It yields the protein CASSSRTVKDTQYF. The chain is built from TRBV5-4 and TRBJ2-3; possibly TRBD1 for D (6 bases). This CDR3 is built from 14 residues. Germline loops: CDR1 SGHNT, CDR2 YYREEE (reference sequence). Deletions cut 3 bases from V and 5 bases from J, with 13 bases between.

In its sample, this clonotype was seen many times. The chain uses TRBV7-2 and TRBJ2-7; the D gene is possibly TRBD2 (6 bases). In germline, CDR1 is SGHTA, CDR2 FQGNSA. Trimming left V 3 bases short and J 1 base short, with 10 bases between. This CDR3 is built from 14 residues. Here the CDR3 reads CASSFSSASYEQYF. In nucleotides, the CDR3 is TGTGCCAGCAGCTTCTCTAGCGCGTCCTACGAGCAGTACTTC.

This clonotype has a count of ten or more. Germline is not matched at one junction end, which may reflect a read error. The chain is built from TRBV7-2 and TRBJ1-2; D remains ambiguous. The CDR3 totals 11 residues. CDR1 and CDR2 from the germline V gene are SGHTA and FQGNSA. The DNA for the CDR3 is TGTGCCAGCAGCTCCTTGCATGACTACATCTTC. Translated: CASSSLHDYIF.

The table lists this clonotype with a few counts. The V gene is TRBV2, the J gene TRBJ2-1; 9 nucleotides match TRBD2. V dropped 8 bases and J dropped 2; count of bases not matched to a gene: 10. Germline CDR1 SNHLY, CDR2 FYNNEI. The CDR3 covers 16 residues. CDR3 nucleotide sequence: TGTGCCAGCGGGGGGGCTAGCGGGATTACCTACAATGAGCAGTTCTTC. Its translation: CASGGASGITYNEQFF. The whole variable domain, filled in from reference TRBV2 and TRBJ2-1, reads EPEVTQTPSHQVTQMGQEVILRCVPISNHLYFYWYRQILGQKVEFLVSFYNNEISEKSEIFDDQFSVERPDGSNFTLKIRSTKLEDSAMYFCASGGASGITYNEQFFGPGTRLTVL.

As concerns this clonotype: The CDR3 does not close with the conserved phenylalanine or tryptophan, likely indicating a read error. The chain has TRBV2 and TRBJ2-6; 11 bases are a match to TRBD2. The J segment lost 2 bases and the V segment lost 4 bases, leaving 4 bases of the junction unmatched. The CDR3 extends over 17 amino acids. Germline V CDR1 and CDR2: SNHLY, FYNNEI. CDR3 amino acids: CASSGLAGPTGANVLTS. In DNA form, the CDR3 reads TGTGCCAGCAGTGGACTAGCGGGGCCGACTGGGGCCAACGTCCTGACTTCC.

This clonotype was picked up a small number of times. The J gene is TRBJ2-7, the V gene TRBV5-4, with 10 bases identical to TRBD1. The CDR3 contains 14 residues. Germline V lookup: CDR1 SGHNT, CDR2 YYREEE (reference sequence). V dropped 5 bases and J dropped 2; count of bases not matched to a gene: 4. DNA of the CDR3: TGTGCCAGCAGTTGGGACAGGGGCCCCTACGAGCAGTACTTC. Translating it yields CASSWDRGPYEQYF.

This clonotype was counted ten times or more. The V gene is TRBV12-3 or TRBV12-4, the J gene TRBJ1-2; TRBD1 is a possible D gene (6 bases). This CDR3 has 14 residues. Trimming removed 5 bases at V and 6 bases at J, with 16 bases between. The CDR3 sequence is CASSPQQGIHGYTF. The CDR3 DNA reads TGTGCCAGCAGTCCTCAACAGGGCATCCATGGCTACACCTTC.

This clonotype was picked up many times. The chain uses TRBV7-2 and TRBJ1-5; no reliable D call. Germline CDR1 reads SGHTA; CDR2 reads FQGNSA. The CDR3 is 13 residues long. The V gene lost 1 base and the J gene lost 6 bases, with 7 bases spanning the gap. CDR3 bases: TGTGCCAGCAGCTTAGGTAGCTTTCAGCCCCAGCATTTT. Translation: CASSLGSFQPQHF.

This clonotype was counted at least ten times. The chain couples TRBV7-2 to TRBJ2-5; D is perhaps TRBD2 (6 bases). Germline V gene lookup returns CDR1 SGHTA and CDR2 FQGNSA. The CDR3 is 16 amino acids. The V and J ends lost 5 bases and 5 bases respectively, with 21 bases between them. In nucleotides, the CDR3 is TGTGCCAGCAGCCCAGAAGGAGGAGGGGCCGGGGAGACCCAGTACTTC. Translated: CASSPEGGGAGETQYF.